Presented here are 29 T cell receptor beta chains from one specimen sequenced in a study of OX40 agonist ivuxolimab in advanced cancers. The data were produced by immunoSEQ multiplex PCR, yet TCRdb's version contains in-frame clones alone and is incomplete. The data contain under 85,000 clones, roughly 85% of them singletons. The specimen was CD4+ or CD8+ T cells sorted from blood, collected in a trial of the OX40 agonist ivuxolimab. Every receptor here comes from an adult with an advanced solid tumor such as melanoma, head and neck, liver or kidney cancer.

CDR3 DNA: TGTGCCAGCAGCCCTACCGGGACGCAACAAGAGACCCAGTACTTC. Residues: CASSPTGTQQETQYF. J is TRBJ2-5 and V is TRBV9; D is tentatively TRBD1 or TRBD2 (5 bases each). Between the trimmed V and J ends, which lost 4 bases and 2 bases, there was a span of 15 bases. Germline loops: CDR1 SGDLS, CDR2 YYNGEE. The CDR3 has 15 amino acids.

The chain recombines TRBV5-1 with TRBJ2-7, with 7 bases fitting TRBD1. This CDR3 comprises 15 residues. Germline-derived CDR1 and CDR2 are SGHRS and YFSETQ. Germline trimming cut 4 bases from V and 7 bases from J; bases unmatched to any gene: 14. CDR3 residues: CASSLRGQVPSEQYF. The DNA for the CDR3 is TGCGCCAGCAGCCTCCGAGGACAGGTTCCTTCAGAGCAGTACTTC.

CDR3 amino acids: CASSTPGAVNEQFF. As DNA, the CDR3 is TGTGCCAGTAGTACGCCGGGGGCTGTCAATGAGCAGTTCTTC. V and J are TRBV19 and TRBJ2-1, with D possibly called TRBD1 or TRBD2 (6 bases each). V was cut by 4 bases and J by 6 bases, with 13 bases left in between. Per the germline V gene, CDR1 is LNHDA and CDR2 is SQIVND (reference sequence). CDR3 length equals 14 residues.

CDR3 amino acids: CASSESRGPRGEQFF. The CDR3 DNA reads as TGTGCCAGCAGTGAATCAAGGGGGCCCCGGGGTGAGCAGTTCTTC. The J gene is TRBJ2-1, the V gene TRBV2, with TRBD1 identical over 7 bases. J lost 9 bases, V lost 2 bases, and 10 bases had no gene match. The germline V gene has CDR1 SNHLY and CDR2 FYNNEI. The CDR3 runs 15 residues. Together with reference TRBV2 and TRBJ2-1, the CDR3 gives the full variable domain: EPEVTQTPSHQVTQMGQEVILRCVPISNHLYFYWYRQILGQKVEFLVSFYNNEISEKSEIFDDQFSVERPDGSNFTLKIRSTKLEDSAMYFCASSESRGPRGEQFFGPGTRLTVL.

A remark on this clone: The same CDR3 arises from other DNA sequences in this sample as well. The V and J genes are TRBV19 and TRBJ2-2, with a tentative D call TRBD1 (6 bases). CDR3 size: 15 residues. In germline, CDR1 is LNHDA, CDR2 SQIVND (reference sequence). Trimming took 1 base from V and 2 from J, leaving 8 bases between them. DNA of the CDR3: TGTGCCAGTAGTATAGGGACAGCCAACACCGGGGAGCTGTTTTTT. Protein: CASSIGTANTGELFF.

The V gene is TRBV5-1, the J gene TRBJ2-3; 9 nucleotides line up with TRBD2. The CDR3 is 17 amino acids. V shed 1 base and J 3 bases; nucleotides not matched to a gene: 9. Germline CDR1 reads SGHRS; CDR2 reads YFSETQ. The chain's CDR3 is CASSLRLAAYETDTQYF. The CDR3 coding sequence is TGCGCCAGCAGCTTGAGACTAGCGGCCTATGAAACAGATACGCAGTATTTT.

The chain's CDR3 is CASSLVGGTNEKLFF. CDR3 coding DNA: TGCGCCAGCAGCTTGGTTGGGGGAACTAATGAAAAACTGTTTTTT. V and J are TRBV5-1 and TRBJ1-4, with D perhaps matching TRBD1 (5 bases). V lost 0 bases, J lost 1 base, and 7 bases lay in between. The germline gives CDR1 SGHRS, CDR2 YFSETQ. The CDR3 consists of 15 residues.

The chain employs TRBV7-3 and TRBJ2-1; either TRBD1 or TRBD2 may fit D (5 bases each). Germline values: CDR1 SGHTA, CDR2 FQGTGA. V shed 2 bases and J shed 9 bases, with 8 bases lying between them. The CDR3 runs to 12 residues. This CDR3 reads CASSLYGGEQFF. CDR3 in DNA: TGTGCCAGCAGCTTATATGGGGGTGAGCAGTTCTTC.

This chain links TRBV25-1 with TRBJ1-1; maybe TRBD1 (5 bases). The V and J ends lost 1 base and 1 base respectively, with 7 bases between them. Germline CDR1 MGHDK, CDR2 SYGVNS. The CDR3 length is 14 residues. CDR3 nucleotides: TGTGCCAGCAGTGAATTGGGGGGGAACACTGAAGCTTTCTTT. The encoded protein is CASSELGGNTEAFF.

This chain links TRBV11-2 with TRBJ2-1, with D possibly being TRBD2 (6 bases). The CDR3 consists of 15 residues. Germline CDR1 and CDR2: SGHAT and FQNNGV. V dropped 9 bases and J dropped 4 bases, with 19 bases sitting between them. The CDR3 loop is CASSAGPGVYNEQFF. CDR3 bases: TGTGCCAGTAGTGCGGGACCGGGGGTATACAATGAGCAGTTCTTC.

This clone was picked up a small number of times. The V call is TRBV30, the J call TRBJ2-2; 7 nucleotides match TRBD2. V lost 3 bases to trimming and J lost 1 base; unmatched junction nucleotides: 8. Looked up from germline, CDR1 is GTSNPN and CDR2 is SVGIG (reference sequence). This CDR3 comprises 16 residues. The DNA for the CDR3 is TGTGCCTGGAGCCGCGGCTCTAGCGGGAACACCGGGGAGCTGTTTTTT. The encoded protein is CAWSRGSSGNTGELFF.

V usage is TRBV6-1 and J usage is TRBJ1-6; TRBD1 is a possible D gene (5 bases). The V and J ends lost 6 bases and 4 bases respectively, with 10 bases between them. CDR1 MNHNS and CDR2 SASEGT come from the germline V gene. This CDR3 has 14 residues. CDR3 region: CASRGGDYNSPLHF. CDR3 DNA sequence: TGTGCCAGCAGGGGAGGGGATTATAATTCACCCCTCCACTTT.

This clone was seen just once. The chain links TRBV4-1 to TRBJ2-7; 7 nucleotides align to TRBD2. Germline trimming cut 4 bases from V and 4 bases from J; bases unmatched to any gene: 4. The germline V gene encodes CDR1 MGHRA and CDR2 YSYEKL. This CDR3 spans 13 amino acids. CDR3 residues: CASSLQGGYEQYF. DNA of the CDR3: TGCGCCAGCAGCCTTCAGGGAGGGTACGAGCAGTACTTC.

CDR3 DNA: TGCGCCAGCAGCTTGGATATAACCAAAAACATTCAGTACTTC. It specifies CASSLDITKNIQYF. V gene TRBV5-1 combines with J gene TRBJ2-4; D unresolved. Germline-derived CDR1 and CDR2 are SGHRS and YFSETQ. Trimming pared 0 bases from V and 2 bases from J, leaving 6 bases between. This CDR3 spans 14 amino acids.

The rearrangement joins TRBV6-5 to TRBJ2-3, with no clear D. CDR1 is MNHEY, CDR2 SVGAGI, per germline. The CDR3 is 15 residues long. V was shortened by 0 bases and J by 2 bases, with 9 bases between the two germline ends. The CDR3 region has the DNA TGTGCCAGCAGTTACTCGTTCAGTTCCACAGATACGCAGTATTTT. It codes for CASSYSFSSTDTQYF.

The chain employs TRBV7-2 and TRBJ2-7; D unclear. The V gene's germline CDR1 is SGHTA and CDR2 FQGNSA. V dropped 1 base and J dropped 0 bases, with 4 bases sitting between them. The CDR3 has 13 amino acids. CDR3 region: CASSLDHSYEQYF. CDR3 bases: TGTGCCAGCAGCTTAGATCACTCCTACGAGCAGTACTTC.

The J gene is TRBJ2-5, the V gene TRBV7-6; possibly TRBD1 or TRBD2 for D (5 bases each). The CDR3 length is 13 residues. Per the germline V gene, CDR1 is SGHVS and CDR2 is FNYEAQ. Trimming removed 5 bases from V and 2 bases from J, with 9 bases in between. CDR3 nucleotide sequence: TGTGCCAGCAGCCCGGGGCAGCAAGAGACCCAGTACTTC. Residues: CASSPGQQETQYF.

J is TRBJ1-4 and V is TRBV5-1; possible D gene TRBD1, 5 bases. Trimming took 2 bases from V and 8 from J, leaving 13 bases between them. Germline-derived CDR1 and CDR2 are SGHRS and YFSETQ. This CDR3 is 14 amino acids long. CDR3 loop: CASSFGRASEKLFF. Here the CDR3 DNA reads TGCGCCAGCAGCTTCGGCAGGGCCAGCGAAAAACTGTTTTTT.

J is TRBJ1-1 and V is TRBV5-5; possibly TRBD1 for D (5 bases). The CDR3 runs to 11 residues. Trimming took 5 bases from V and 7 from J, leaving 9 bases between them. Per germline, CDR1 SGHKS and CDR2 YYEKEE (reference sequence). The CDR3 DNA reads TGTGCCAGCAGTCGGGGGATTGAAGCTTTCTTT. This translates into CASSRGIEAFF.

CDR3 in amino acids: CAAWTGTSGSYEQYF. In DNA form, the CDR3 reads TGTGCCGCCTGGACGGGGACTAGCGGTTCCTACGAGCAGTACTTC. The chain couples TRBV6-1 to TRBJ2-5; 11 nucleotides agree with TRBD2. TRBJ2-7 explains the end of the DNA better; the J call may be wrong. Per germline, CDR1 MNHNS and CDR2 SASEGT. The CDR3 length is 15 residues.

This clone was seen just once. The chain employs TRBV11-3 and TRBJ2-2; D is unresolved. The CDR3 extends over 12 amino acids. In germline, CDR1 is SGHNT, CDR2 YENEEA. The V end was cut by 0 bases, the J end by 8 bases, with 4 bases between. The CDR3 region has the DNA TGTGCCAGCAGCTTAGATTTGGGGGAGCTGTTTTTT. This translates into CASSLDLGELFF.

This clone was observed once. The chain links TRBV7-2 to TRBJ1-2, with D unresolved. Germline V CDR1 and CDR2: SGHTA, FQGNSA. The V end lost 4 bases, the J end lost 2 bases, and 11 bases lay between the germline ends. The CDR3 runs 14 residues. The CDR3 reads CASSSSNKNYGYTF. The CDR3 DNA sequence: TGTGCCAGCAGCTCAAGCAACAAAAACTATGGCTACACCTTC. Variable domain in full (rest from reference TRBV7-2 and TRBJ1-2): GAGVSQSPSNKVTEKGKDVELRCDPISGHTALYWYRQSLGQGLEFLIYFQGNSAPDKSGLPSDRFSAERTGGSVSTLTIQRTQQEDSAVYLCASSSSNKNYGYTFGSGTRLTVV.

The chain is built from TRBV11-3 and TRBJ2-5; D not certain. This CDR3 is 15 amino acids long. The germline V gene encodes CDR1 SGHNT and CDR2 YENEEA. Trimming stripped 5 bases from V and 5 bases from J, with 18 bases between. Here the CDR3 reads CASSLFNGLGETQYF. The CDR3 DNA reads TGTGCCAGCAGCCTCTTTAATGGGTTGGGTGAGACCCAGTACTTC.

This clone was observed once. The chain links TRBV7-2 to TRBJ1-2; D perhaps matches TRBD1 (6 bases). V lost 3 bases, J lost 4 bases, and 12 bases lay in between. Germline CDR1 is SGHTA and CDR2 is FQGNSA. The CDR3 spans 14 residues. The CDR3 coding sequence is TGTGCCAGCAGCTTCACCTCGGACAGCTATGGCTACACCTTC. It translates to CASSFTSDSYGYTF.

The rearrangement links TRBV7-7 to TRBJ1-1, with TRBD1 as a possible D gene (6 bases). Per the germline V gene, CDR1 is SSHAT and CDR2 is FNYEAQ (reference sequence). The V gene lost 5 bases and the J gene lost 5 bases, with 12 bases spanning the gap. The CDR3 sequence is 13 residues long. Here the CDR3 DNA reads TGTGCCAGCAGCCAGATACAGGGTACTGAAGCTTTCTTT. Protein sequence: CASSQIQGTEAFF.

The rearrangement links TRBV11-3 to TRBJ1-1; 7 bases are a match to TRBD1. This CDR3 region has 15 residues. The V and J ends lost 6 bases and 4 bases, in that order; junction bases with no gene match: 11. CDR1 SGHNT and CDR2 YENEEA come from the germline V gene. CDR3 sequence reads: CASRSQGERATEAFF. In DNA, the CDR3 is TGTGCCAGCAGGTCGCAGGGGGAGCGGGCCACTGAAGCTTTCTTT. Variable domain in full (rest from reference TRBV11-3 and TRBJ1-1): EAGVVQSPRYKIIEKKQPVAFWCNPISGHNTLYWYLQNLGQGPELLIRYENEEAVDDSQLPKDRFSAERLKGVDSTLKIQPAELGDSAVYLCASRSQGERATEAFFGQGTRLTVV.

The J gene is TRBJ1-6, the V gene TRBV2; no reliable D call. Trimming shortened V by 9 bases and J by 2 bases, and 11 bases separated the two germline ends. CDR3 length: 14 residues. Germline-derived CDR1 and CDR2 are SNHLY and FYNNEI. The CDR3 nucleotides read TGTGCCAGTTCTACCGGGACCTATAATTCACCCCTCCACTTT. It specifies CASSTGTYNSPLHF.

V usage is TRBV6-6 and J usage is TRBJ1-4, with no clear D. Germline assignment: CDR1 MNHNY and CDR2 SVGAGI (reference sequence). CDR3 length: 14 amino acids. Trimming stripped 2 bases from V and 8 bases from J, with 12 bases between. CDR3 nucleotides: TGTGCCAGCAGTTACATGGGTTCAGGAGAAAAACTGTTTTTT. As protein: CASSYMGSGEKLFF.

This clone has only a few counts. This chain joins TRBV4-1 and TRBJ1-4; D is ambiguous. The ends were cut back, 4 bases at V and 0 bases at J, with 12 bases in the middle. Per the germline V gene, CDR1 is MGHRA and CDR2 is YSYEKL. This CDR3 region has 16 residues. CDR3 sequence reads: CASSPGRATTNEKLFF. DNA for the CDR3: TGCGCCAGCAGCCCCGGCAGAGCCACAACTAATGAAAAACTGTTTTTT.